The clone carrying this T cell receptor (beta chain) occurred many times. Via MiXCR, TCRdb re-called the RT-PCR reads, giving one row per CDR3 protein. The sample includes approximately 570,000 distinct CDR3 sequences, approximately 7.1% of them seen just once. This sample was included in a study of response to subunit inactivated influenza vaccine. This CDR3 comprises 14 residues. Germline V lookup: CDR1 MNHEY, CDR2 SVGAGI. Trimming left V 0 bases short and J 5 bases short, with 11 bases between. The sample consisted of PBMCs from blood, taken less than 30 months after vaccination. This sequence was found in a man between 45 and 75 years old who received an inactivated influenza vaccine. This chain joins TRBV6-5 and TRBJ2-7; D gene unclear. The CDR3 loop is CASSYSYQADEQYF. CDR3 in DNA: TGTGCCAGCAGTTACTCGTATCAAGCCGACGAGCAGTACTTC.